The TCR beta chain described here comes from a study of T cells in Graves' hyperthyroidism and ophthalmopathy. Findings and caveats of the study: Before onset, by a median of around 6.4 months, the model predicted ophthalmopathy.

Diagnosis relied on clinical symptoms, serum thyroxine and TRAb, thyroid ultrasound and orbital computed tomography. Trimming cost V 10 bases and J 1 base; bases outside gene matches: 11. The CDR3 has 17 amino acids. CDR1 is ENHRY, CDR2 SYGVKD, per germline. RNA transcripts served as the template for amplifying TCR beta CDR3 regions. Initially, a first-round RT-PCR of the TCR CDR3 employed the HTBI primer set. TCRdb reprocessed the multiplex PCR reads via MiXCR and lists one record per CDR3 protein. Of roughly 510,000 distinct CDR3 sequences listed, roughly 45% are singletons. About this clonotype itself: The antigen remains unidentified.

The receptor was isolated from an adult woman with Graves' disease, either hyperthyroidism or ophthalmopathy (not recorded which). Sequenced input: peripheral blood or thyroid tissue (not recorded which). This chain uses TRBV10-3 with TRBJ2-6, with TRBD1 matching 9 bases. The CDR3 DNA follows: TGTGCCACCGCCGGGGGACAGGGTCTGTCTGGGGCCAACGTCCTGACTTTC. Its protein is CATAGGQGLSGANVLTF.